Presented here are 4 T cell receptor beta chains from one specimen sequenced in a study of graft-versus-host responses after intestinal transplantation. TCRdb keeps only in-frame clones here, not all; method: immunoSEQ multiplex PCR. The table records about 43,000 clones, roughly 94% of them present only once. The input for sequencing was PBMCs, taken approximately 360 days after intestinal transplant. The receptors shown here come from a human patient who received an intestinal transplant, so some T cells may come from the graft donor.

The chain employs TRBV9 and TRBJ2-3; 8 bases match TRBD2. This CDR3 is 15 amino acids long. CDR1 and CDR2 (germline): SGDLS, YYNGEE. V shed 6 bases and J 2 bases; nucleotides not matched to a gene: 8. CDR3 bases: TGTGCCAGCACCATAGCGGGATGGTACACAGATACGCAGTATTTT. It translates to CASTIAGWYTDTQYF.

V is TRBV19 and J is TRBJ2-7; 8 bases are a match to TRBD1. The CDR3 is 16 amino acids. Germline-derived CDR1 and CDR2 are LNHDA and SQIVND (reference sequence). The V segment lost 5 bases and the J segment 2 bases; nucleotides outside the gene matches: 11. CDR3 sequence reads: CASSPTPDRVAYEQYF. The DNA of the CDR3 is TGTGCCAGTAGTCCGACGCCGGACAGGGTAGCCTACGAGCAGTACTTC.

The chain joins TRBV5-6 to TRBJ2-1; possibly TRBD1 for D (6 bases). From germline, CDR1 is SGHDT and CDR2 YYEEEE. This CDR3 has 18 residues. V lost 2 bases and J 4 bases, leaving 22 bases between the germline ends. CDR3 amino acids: CASSLTQGSSAWYNEQFF. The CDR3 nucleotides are TGTGCCAGCAGCTTAACACAGGGATCCTCGGCTTGGTACAATGAGCAGTTCTTC.

Written as DNA, the CDR3 is TGCAGCGTTCTTCTACTAGCGGGGACAGATACGCAGTATTTT. Residues: CSVLLLAGTDTQYF. The chain links TRBV29-1 to TRBJ2-3, with 10 positions matching TRBD2. The germline gives CDR1 SQVTM, CDR2 ANQGSEA. CDR3 size: 14 residues. V gave up 5 bases and J gave up 3 bases; unmatched junction bases: 5.